This T cell receptor (beta chain) was profiled in a study of blood T cells in healthy people across ages. It was with a sample-barcoded 5' primer and a J-beta primer mix that a second PCR of about 7 to 12 cycles was run. TCRdb recomputed calls from the 5' RACE reads with MiXCR, one row per CDR3 protein. Of fewer than 750,000 distinct CDR3 sequences in the sample, 45% to 55% are singletons; the top ten hold around 25%. Concerning this clonotype itself: Its antigen is unknown.

Trimming removed 6 bases from V and 13 bases from J; junction bases left unmatched: 17. Per the germline V gene, CDR1 is KGHSH and CDR2 is LQKENI. The CDR3 contains 17 residues. Study findings and constraints: It was not possible, with unsorted PBMCs, to conclusively compare naive and antigen-experienced cells.

This receptor was obtained from a man at least 80 years old in good health. The sample was blood. The V and J genes are TRBV18 and TRBJ2-4, with 14 nucleotides matching TRBD2. The CDR3 region has the DNA TGTGCCAGCTCGACTCCGGGACTAGCGGGAGCGATCTATGAGCAGTACTTC. It is translated as CASSTPGLAGAIYEQYF.